These 32 T cell receptor beta chains originate from one sample sequenced in a study of T-cell memory formation after mild COVID-19. TCRdb independently ran MiXCR on the 5' RACE reads; one entry per CDR3 protein. The sample contains tens of thousands of distinct CDR3 sequences, roughly 16% of which appear only once. Input material: PBMCs or a T cell subset sorted from them (not recorded which). The receptors come from an adult who had mild COVID-19 (a few samples of this study predate the infection). Cell type and time point are not known.

This clonotype was seen many times. This rearrangement joins TRBV20-1 to TRBJ1-1; TRBD1 is a possible D gene (6 bases). This CDR3 is built from 12 residues. Per germline, CDR1 DFQATT and CDR2 SNEGSKA (reference sequence). Trimming cost V 5 bases and J 2 bases, with 9 bases left between them. The CDR3: CSALQGNTEAFF. The CDR3 nucleotides are TGCAGTGCTCTACAGGGTAACACTGAAGCTTTCTTT.

This clonotype showed up many times. The chain is built from TRBV20-1 and TRBJ2-3; D unresolved. The CDR3 contains 12 residues. V lost 1 base and J 3 bases, leaving 5 bases between the germline ends. Germline V gene sequence: CDR1 DFQATT, CDR2 SNEGSKA (reference sequence). CDR3 in DNA: TGCAGTGCTAGAGGCCTTACAGATACGCAGTATTTT. It encodes CSARGLTDTQYF.

This clonotype was counted only a few times. The chain has TRBV14 and TRBJ2-7; D is ambiguous. The CDR3 is made up of 15 amino acids. V shed 1 base and J shed 0 bases, with 10 bases lying between them. Germline values: CDR1 SGHDN, CDR2 FVKESK. The CDR3 sequence: CASSQGRPISYEQYF. CDR3 bases: TGTGCCAGCAGCCAAGGTCGGCCGATCTCCTACGAGCAGTACTTC.

This clonotype was seen repeatedly, ten times or more. CDR3 loop: CASSVGQLAGEGEQFF. CDR3 DNA sequence: TGTGCCAGCAGCGTGGGCCAACTAGCGGGGGAGGGTGAGCAGTTCTTC. The chain has TRBV5-8 and TRBJ2-1, with 11 positions matching TRBD2. CDR3 length equals 16 residues. The germline gives CDR1 SGHTS, CDR2 YDEGEE. V lost 4 bases and J lost 9; bases outside the gene matches: 12.

By sample fraction, this clonotype is medium-sized (0.01 to 0.1%). This chain uses TRBV11-2 with TRBJ2-2; D is undetermined. Trimming left V 6 bases short and J 0 bases short, with 5 bases between. Looked up from germline, CDR1 is SGHAT and CDR2 is FQNNGV. The CDR3 runs to 13 residues. CDR3 nucleotide sequence: TGTGCCAGCAGTCGCACGAACACCGGGGAGCTGTTTTTT. Translated, it gives CASSRTNTGELFF.

V is TRBV12-3 or TRBV12-4 and J is TRBJ2-3, with D unclear. V shed 3 bases and J shed 1 base, with 5 bases lying between them. This CDR3 comprises 13 residues. This chain's CDR3 is CASSFVGTDTQYF. CDR3 sequence (DNA): TGTGCCAGCAGTTTTGTTGGCACAGATACGCAGTATTTT.

This clonotype was observed at least ten times. The V and J genes are TRBV12-3 or TRBV12-4 and TRBJ1-3; no clear D. The V gene lost 1 base and the J gene lost 4 bases, with 11 bases spanning the gap. The CDR3 sequence is 15 residues long. The CDR3 here is CASSLEARSGNTIYF. DNA of the CDR3: TGTGCCAGCAGTTTAGAGGCCAGGTCGGGAAACACCATATATTTT.

There are many counts of this clonotype. The chain carries TRBV6-6 and TRBJ1-1, with TRBD1 as a possible D gene (6 bases). V lost 5 bases to trimming and J lost 1 base, with 14 bases between them. The CDR3 consists of 15 residues. Per germline, CDR1 MNHNY and CDR2 SVGAGI (reference sequence). The CDR3 loop is CASSPETTGNTEAFF. CDR3 DNA: TGTGCCAGCAGTCCGGAAACGACAGGGAACACTGAAGCTTTCTTT.

This clonotype was detected a few times. This chain connects TRBV2 to TRBJ2-3; a possible D gene is TRBD2 (6 bases). The CDR3 is made up of 16 amino acids. Trimming stripped 4 bases from V and 2 bases from J, with 16 bases between. Germline-derived CDR1 and CDR2 are SNHLY and FYNNEI. The CDR3 sequence: CASSAAGGVATDTQYF. The DNA of the CDR3 is TGTGCCAGCAGTGCCGCGGGCGGGGTCGCCACAGATACGCAGTATTTT.

The chain joins TRBV5-1 to TRBJ1-5; the match to TRBD1 covers 11 bases. The CDR3 runs to 16 residues. Germline V lookup: CDR1 SGHRS, CDR2 YFSETQ. Trimming took 0 bases from V and 3 from J; bases not matched to a gene: 2. The CDR3 DNA sequence: TGCGCCAGCAGCTTGGGGACAGGGGGCCTCAATCAGCCCCAGCATTTT. This codes for CASSLGTGGLNQPQHF.

The chain has TRBV7-9 and TRBJ1-1; tentative D call: TRBD1 (6 bases). The CDR3 sequence is 12 residues long. Germline CDR1 reads SEHNR; CDR2 reads FQNEAQ (reference sequence). Trimming took 6 bases from V and 5 from J, leaving 10 bases between them. The CDR3 spells CASSRTGTEAFF. CDR3 in DNA: TGTGCCAGCAGTCGCACAGGGACTGAAGCTTTCTTT.

This clonotype was counted ten times or more. This sequence joins TRBV5-1 and TRBJ2-2, with D maybe TRBD1 (6 bases). Germline V lookup: CDR1 SGHRS, CDR2 YFSETQ. V was pared by 2 bases and J by 5 bases, with 13 bases between. CDR3 length: 15 residues. The CDR3 nucleotides are TGCGCCAGCAGCTTTCTACAGGGAACTACCGGGGAGCTGTTTTTT. It is translated as CASSFLQGTTGELFF.

This clonotype showed up many times. V usage is TRBV12-3 or TRBV12-4 and J usage is TRBJ1-1; 10 bases are shared with TRBD1. The CDR3 covers 12 residues. J was trimmed by 11 bases and V by 4 bases; bases with no gene match: 4. Here the CDR3 DNA reads TGTGCCAGCAGTTCGGGACAGGGGACGGCTTTCTTT. This translates into CASSSGQGTAFF.

This clonotype has at least ten counts. The rearrangement joins TRBV7-2 to TRBJ2-1; possibly TRBD2 for D (6 bases). The CDR3 has 12 amino acids. Germline V gene lookup returns CDR1 SGHTA and CDR2 FQGNSA. V lost 4 bases and J lost 9, with 10 bases in between. The CDR3 DNA reads TGTGCCAGCAGCTACGGGGGAATTGAGCAGTTCTTC. Translation: CASSYGGIEQFF.

The sample holds many counts of this clonotype. V usage is TRBV28 and J usage is TRBJ2-2; no clear D gene. V was clipped by 3 bases and J by 2 bases, with 10 bases between them. Germline V gene lookup returns CDR1 MDHEN and CDR2 SYDVKM. This CDR3 comprises 15 residues. The DNA for the CDR3 is TGTGCCAGCAGTTTCAACTACCTAAACACCGGGGAGCTGTTTTTT. Protein product: CASSFNYLNTGELFF.

This clonotype appeared many times. The genes are TRBV18 and TRBJ2-5; the match to TRBD1 covers 9 bases. This CDR3 has 15 amino acids. CDR1 is KGHSH, CDR2 LQKENI, per germline. The V and J ends lost 3 bases and 8 bases, in that order; junction bases with no gene match: 10. The CDR3 nucleotides are TGTGCCAGCTCACCTTTTGCCGGACAGGGGTATACCCAGTACTTC. It encodes CASSPFAGQGYTQYF.

This clonotype was observed at least ten times. The chain combines TRBV20-1 with TRBJ2-7; perhaps TRBD2 as D (5 bases). The V gene lost 4 bases and the J gene lost 3 bases, with 13 bases spanning the gap. The germline V gene has CDR1 DFQATT and CDR2 SNEGSKA (reference sequence). The CDR3 consists of 13 residues. The chain's CDR3 is CSAKDWINYEQYF. The CDR3 DNA reads as TGCAGTGCTAAGGACTGGATCAACTACGAGCAGTACTTC.

This clonotype has a count of ten or more. The rearrangement joins TRBV24-1 to TRBJ2-2; possibly TRBD1 for D (5 bases). The ends were cut back, 9 bases at V and 2 bases at J, with 12 bases in the middle. This CDR3 contains 14 residues. Germline lookup yields CDR1 KGHDR and CDR2 SFDVKD. The CDR3 nucleotides read TGTGCCACCGGATTGACAGCTAACACCGGGGAGCTGTTTTTT. Its protein product is CATGLTANTGELFF.

This clonotype was found many times. V is TRBV12-3 or TRBV12-4 and J is TRBJ2-7, with unresolved D. V lost 5 bases and J lost 7, with 9 bases in between. CDR3 length equals 11 residues. The CDR3 loop is CASSLSSEQYF. In DNA, the CDR3 is TGTGCCAGCAGTCTGAGCAGTGAGCAGTACTTC.

With respect to this clonotype: Without the conserved terminal phenylalanine or tryptophan, this CDR3 likely stems from a read error. The DNA is omitted, as the CDR3 cannot be located on it reliably, and the CDR3 follows TCRdb's listing. The chain combines TRBV10-1 with TRBJ1-2; the D call TRBD1 from the table was never checked on the DNA. The CDR3 has 9 residues if both end residues are counted. Germline assignment: CDR1 WNHNN and CDR2 SYGVQD (reference sequence). The CDR3 is CASSLNRIL.

Only a few counts were recorded for this clonotype. The chain uses TRBV6-2 or TRBV6-3 and TRBJ2-2; TRBD2 matches 7 bases. This CDR3 has 15 residues. V shed 10 bases, J shed 6 bases, and the junction held 14 bases outside the gene matches. Germline V CDR1 and CDR2: MNHEY, SVGEGT. CDR3 residues: CATAEQAGRSGELFF. In nucleotides, the CDR3 is TGTGCCACCGCCGAGCAAGCGGGACGGTCCGGGGAGCTGTTTTTT.

This clonotype is medium-sized by share. This rearrangement joins TRBV12-3 or TRBV12-4 to TRBJ2-1; D perhaps matches TRBD2 (5 bases). The V end was cut by 7 bases, the J end by 2 bases, with 15 bases between. This CDR3 has 15 amino acids. The CDR3 DNA follows: TGTGCCAGCACCCTGGTGAGGGCGGCCTACAATGAGCAGTTCTTC. It encodes CASTLVRAAYNEQFF.

This clonotype appeared many times. V usage is TRBV9 and J usage is TRBJ2-1; D is unclear. Trimming stripped 2 bases from V and 3 bases from J, with 9 bases between. The germline V gene has CDR1 SGDLS and CDR2 YYNGEE. The CDR3 has 14 residues. The CDR3 loop reads CASSVASNYNEQFF. Written as DNA, the CDR3 is TGTGCCAGCAGCGTGGCTTCGAACTACAATGAGCAGTTCTTC.

This clonotype was recorded at least ten times. The rearrangement links TRBV6-1 to TRBJ2-5; D possibly corresponds to TRBD2 (5 bases). From germline, CDR1 is MNHNS and CDR2 SASEGT. Trimming took off 7 bases at V and 2 bases at J, with 17 bases between the two ends. The CDR3 is made up of 15 amino acids. In DNA form, the CDR3 reads TGTGCCAGCATCGGCCTAGGGCGGGTACAAGAGACCCAGTACTTC. Its protein is CASIGLGRVQETQYF.

V gene TRBV12-3 or TRBV12-4 combines with J gene TRBJ2-7, with 8 bases lining up with TRBD2. With 6 bases clipped from V and 6 bases from J, the junction kept 10 bases outside the gene matches. This CDR3 has 14 amino acids. Here the CDR3 DNA reads TGTGCCAGCAGCCTTGGGACTAGTGGACTCGAGCAGTACTTC. Amino acids: CASSLGTSGLEQYF.

This clonotype was seen many times. This chain uses TRBV7-8 with TRBJ2-1; D gene uncertain. This CDR3 has 14 residues. The V and J ends lost 2 bases and 2 bases respectively, with 7 bases between them. CDR1 and CDR2 from the germline V gene are SGHVS and FQNEAQ. CDR3 protein: CASSLLGAYNEQFF. CDR3 nucleotides: TGTGCCAGCAGCTTATTGGGCGCCTACAATGAGCAGTTCTTC.

J is TRBJ1-1 and V is TRBV7-6; 7 bases are shared with TRBD1. Trimming cost V 2 bases and J 6 bases; bases outside gene matches: 18. The CDR3 extends over 18 amino acids. Germline V gene sequence: CDR1 SGHVS, CDR2 FNYEAQ. The CDR3 region has the DNA TGTGCCAGCAGCTTAAACGGCAGGGGGTTTACTGTTTCCCCTGAAGCTTTCTTT. Its protein product is CASSLNGRGFTVSPEAFF.

This clonotype has a count of ten or more. The genes are TRBV7-9 and TRBJ2-1; D may be TRBD1 or TRBD2 (5 bases each). Trimming removed 7 bases at V and 2 bases at J, with 18 bases between. This CDR3 contains 16 residues. CDR1 is SEHNR and CDR2 is FQNEAQ in the germline V gene (reference sequence). CDR3 region: CASTQADTRTYNEQFF. The CDR3 nucleotides read TGTGCCAGCACCCAAGCGGACACCAGGACCTACAATGAGCAGTTCTTC. The full variable domain, in which reference TRBV7-9 and TRBJ2-1 provide the parts outside the CDR3, is DTGVSQNPRHKITKRGQNVTFRCDPISEHNRLYWYRQTLGQGPEFLTYFQNEAQLEKSRLLSDRFSAERPKGSFSTLEIQRTEQGDSAMYLCASTQADTRTYNEQFFGPGTRLTVL.

In its sample, this clonotype was seen many times. The chain recombines TRBV29-1 with TRBJ1-2, with D perhaps TRBD1 (6 bases). The CDR3 is 12 residues long. V lost 4 bases, J lost 2 bases, and 8 bases lay in between. CDR1 is SQVTM, CDR2 ANQGSEA, per germline. CDR3 sequence (DNA): TGCAGCGTTGGCGGACAGAACTATGGCTACACCTTC. This gives the protein CSVGGQNYGYTF.

The chain combines TRBV7-6 with TRBJ2-5; a weak D match, TRBD1 (5 bases). CDR1 and CDR2 (germline): SGHVS, FNYEAQ. This CDR3 contains 14 residues. Trimming cost V 4 bases and J 4 bases, with 13 bases left between them. CDR3 DNA: TGTGCCAGCAGCTCGTTTCAGGGTGGAGAGACCCAGTACTTC. It is translated as CASSSFQGGETQYF. The whole variable domain, remainder taken from reference TRBV7-6 and TRBJ2-5, is GAGVSQSPRYKVTKRGQDVALRCDPISGHVSLYWYRQALGQGPEFLTYFNYEAQQDKSGLPNDRFSAERPEGSISTLTIQRTEQRDSAMYRCASSSFQGGETQYFGPGTRLLVL.

The rearrangement links TRBV6-5 to TRBJ2-7, with 11 bases matching TRBD2. This CDR3 is built from 13 residues. CDR1 and CDR2 from the germline V gene are MNHEY and SVGAGI. V lost 6 bases, J lost 2 bases, and 0 bases stayed unmatched. The CDR3 here is CASRTSGAYEQYF. The CDR3 coding sequence is TGTGCCAGCAGGACTAGCGGGGCCTACGAGCAGTACTTC.

This clonotype was picked up many times. This chain joins TRBV6-4 and TRBJ1-1; a possible D gene is TRBD1 (5 bases). This CDR3 has 13 amino acids. Deletions cut 5 bases from V and 3 bases from J, with 10 bases between. In germline, CDR1 is MRHNA, CDR2 SNTAGT. CDR3 nucleotide sequence: TGTGCCAGCAGTAAGTCCAGGGACACTGAAGCTTTCTTT. Protein: CASSKSRDTEAFF.